The 30 T cell receptor beta chains below were found in one sample sequenced in a study of blood T cell repertoires in COVID-19. Produced via immunoSEQ multiplex PCR; TCRdb's table is partial and in-frame only. Of 330,000 or so clones listed, roughly nine tenths are singletons. The sample was PBMCs or T cells enriched from blood (not recorded which). The receptors derive from a woman aged 25-40 years who had recovered from COVID-19.

CDR3 in amino acids: CASSLQGESEKLFF. In nucleotides, the CDR3 is TGTGCCAGTAGTCTCCAGGGGGAGAGTGAAAAACTGTTTTTT. This chain uses TRBV19 with TRBJ1-4; the match to TRBD1 covers 7 bases. Unmatched junction bases numbered 7, after V lost 5 bases and J lost 7 bases. Germline V CDR1 and CDR2: LNHDA, SQIVND (reference sequence). This CDR3 contains 14 residues. Together with reference TRBV19 and TRBJ1-4, the CDR3 gives the full variable domain: DGGITQSPKYLFRKEGQNVTLSCEQNLNHDAMYWYRQDPGQGLRLIYYSQIVNDFQKGDIAEGYSVSREKKESFPLTVTSAQKNPTAFYLCASSLQGESEKLFFGSGTQLSVL.

This clone was detected once. This rearrangement joins TRBV9 to TRBJ2-3; D is ambiguous. The length of the CDR3 is 16 residues. V lost 4 bases to trimming and J lost 0 bases, with 15 bases between them. In germline, CDR1 is SGDLS, CDR2 YYNGEE. The chain's CDR3 is CASSKGLSASTDTQYF. The CDR3 nucleotides are TGTGCCAGCAGCAAAGGCCTCAGCGCCAGCACAGATACGCAGTATTTT. Looking up the rest from reference TRBV9 and TRBJ2-3 gives the full variable domain: DSGVTQTPKHLITATGQRVTLRCSPRSGDLSVYWYQQSLDQGLQFLIQYYNGEERAKGNILERFSAQQFPDLHSELNLSSLELGDSALYFCASSKGLSASTDTQYFGPGTRLTVL.

This chain links TRBV19 with TRBJ2-3; tentative D call: TRBD1 (5 bases). The CDR3 runs to 15 residues. CDR1 is LNHDA and CDR2 is SQIVND in the germline V gene (reference sequence). The V end lost 3 bases, the J end lost 0 bases, and 10 bases lay between the germline ends. The CDR3 nucleotides read TGTGCCAGTAGTATGCGACAGTCTAGCACAGATACGCAGTATTTT. Residues: CASSMRQSSTDTQYF.

The chain carries TRBV28 and TRBJ2-1; 9 bases line up with TRBD2. Per the germline V gene, CDR1 is MDHEN and CDR2 is SYDVKM. This CDR3 contains 12 residues. The J segment lost 7 bases and the V segment lost 8 bases, leaving 3 bases of the junction unmatched. The CDR3 DNA follows: TGTGCCAGCCTTAGCGGGAGAAATGAGCAGTTCTTC. It is translated as CASLSGRNEQFF.

The rearrangement uses TRBV5-1 and TRBJ2-2, with 9 bases that match TRBD1. This CDR3 contains 17 residues. The V and J ends lost 0 bases and 3 bases, in that order; junction bases with no gene match: 6. Looked up from germline, CDR1 is SGHRS and CDR2 is YFSETQ. This CDR3 reads CASSLAGRQGDTGELFF. The CDR3 DNA sequence: TGCGCCAGCAGCTTGGCCGGAAGACAGGGGGACACCGGGGAGCTGTTTTTT.

This clone has a handful of counts. The rearrangement links TRBV12-3 or TRBV12-4 to TRBJ1-1; D not certain. Trimming took 8 bases from V and 0 from J, leaving 10 bases between them. This CDR3 contains 13 residues. CDR3 amino acids: CASALRVNTEAFF. CDR3 coding DNA: TGTGCCAGCGCACTACGGGTGAACACTGAAGCTTTCTTT.

The sample holds one count of this clone. The chain links TRBV7-8 to TRBJ2-1; 14 positions match TRBD2. Germline assignment: CDR1 SGHVS and CDR2 FQNEAQ. V lost 1 base and J lost 2; bases outside the gene matches: 4. The CDR3 consists of 18 residues. DNA of the CDR3: TGTGCCAGCAGCTTAGTGGGACTAGCGGGAGTTGCCTACAATGAGCAGTTCTTC. Translating it yields CASSLVGLAGVAYNEQFF. The whole variable domain, remainder taken from reference TRBV7-8 and TRBJ2-1, is GAGVSQSPRYKVAKRGQDVALRCDPISGHVSLFWYQQALGQGPEFLTYFQNEAQLDKSGLPSDRFFAERPEGSVSTLKIQRTQQEDSAVYLCASSLVGLAGVAYNEQFFGPGTRLTVL.

The J gene is TRBJ2-3, the V gene TRBV27; possibly TRBD2 for D (5 bases). Germline-derived CDR1 and CDR2 are MNHEY and SMNVEV (reference sequence). V lost 2 bases to trimming and J lost 2 bases, with 14 bases between them. The CDR3 length is 16 residues. This CDR3 is CASSLGSSRLTDTQYF. For the CDR3, the DNA is TGTGCCAGCAGTTTAGGGTCTAGCCGACTCACAGATACGCAGTATTTT.

V and J are TRBV3-1 (or the pseudogene TRBV3-2) and TRBJ2-7; 7 positions match TRBD2. Per the germline V gene, CDR1 is LGHDT and CDR2 is YNNKEL (reference sequence). Germline trimming cut 6 bases from V and 1 base from J; bases unmatched to any gene: 9. CDR3 length: 15 amino acids. The CDR3, as DNA: TGTGCCAGCAGAGCGGGGATCTACGGATCCTACGAGCAGTACTTC. Its protein product is CASRAGIYGSYEQYF.

V gene TRBV5-1 combines with J gene TRBJ2-7; 7 nucleotides match TRBD1. The CDR3 covers 14 residues. The germline CDR1 and CDR2 sequences are SGHRS and YFSETQ. J lost 3 bases, V lost 4 bases, and 7 bases had no gene match. CDR3 protein: CASSRTGQHYEQYF. DNA of the CDR3: TGCGCCAGCAGCCGGACAGGTCAACACTACGAGCAGTACTTC. Supplemented by reference TRBV5-1 and TRBJ2-7, the full variable domain reads KAGVTQTPRYLIKTRGQQVTLSCSPISGHRSVSWYQQTPGQGLQFLFEYFSETQRNKGNFPGRFSGRQFSNSRSEMNVSTLELGDSALYLCASSRTGQHYEQYFGPGTRLTVT.

The chain recombines TRBV9 with TRBJ2-7; 7 bases map to TRBD2. The CDR3 covers 14 residues. Per germline, CDR1 SGDLS and CDR2 YYNGEE. V shed 2 bases, J shed 0 bases, and the junction held 2 bases outside the gene matches. The CDR3 loop reads CASSVGGDSYEQYF. In DNA, the CDR3 is TGTGCCAGCAGCGTTGGGGGGGACTCCTACGAGCAGTACTTC.

The chain combines TRBV21-1 with TRBJ2-7; the tabulated D call, TRBD2, remains unverified against the DNA. TRBV21-1 is assigned pseudogene status. This CDR3 contains 16 residues. This chain's CDR3 is CASTTPPVRFEREQYF. In nucleotides, the CDR3 is TGTGCCAGCACCACCCCTCCCGTAAGATTCGAGCGCGAGCAGTACTTC.

The chain links TRBV5-1 to TRBJ1-5; D possibly corresponds to TRBD1 (5 bases). The CDR3 runs to 14 residues. The germline V gene has CDR1 SGHRS and CDR2 YFSETQ. The ends were cut back, 0 bases at V and 4 bases at J, with 8 bases in the middle. CDR3 sequence reads: CASSLVGGNQPQHF. The CDR3 bases are TGCGCCAGCAGCTTGGTGGGGGGGAATCAGCCCCAGCATTTT.

V and J are TRBV27 and TRBJ2-1; 11 positions match TRBD2. Germline assignment: CDR1 MNHEY and CDR2 SMNVEV (reference sequence). The V and J ends lost 3 bases and 2 bases, in that order; junction bases with no gene match: 3. CDR3 length: 16 residues. CDR3 residues: CASSLGSGRAYNEQFF. CDR3 nucleotides: TGTGCCAGCAGTTTGGGTAGCGGGAGGGCCTACAATGAGCAGTTCTTC.

This chain connects TRBV7-9 to TRBJ2-1; 15 bases align to TRBD2. This CDR3 spans 14 amino acids. V shed 7 bases and J 10 bases; nucleotides not matched to a gene: 5. CDR1 and CDR2 (germline): SEHNR, FQNEAQ (reference sequence). In nucleotides, the CDR3 is TGTGCCAGCACCGGACTAGCGGGAGGGAACGAGCAGTTCTTC. As protein: CASTGLAGGNEQFF.

This clone appeared a single time. This sequence joins TRBV2 and TRBJ1-4; the D gene is possibly TRBD1 (5 bases). Looked up from germline, CDR1 is SNHLY and CDR2 is FYNNEI. This CDR3 is 15 amino acids long. The germline V and J ends were trimmed by 1 base and 4 bases, with 10 bases remaining between them. CDR3 DNA sequence: TGTGCCAGCAGTGAAGGGGTCAGGGATAATGAAAAACTGTTTTTT. Amino acid sequence: CASSEGVRDNEKLFF.

The rearrangement uses TRBV7-8 and TRBJ1-4; 7 nucleotides line up with TRBD1. The V and J ends lost 3 bases and 5 bases, in that order; junction bases with no gene match: 12. CDR3 length: 17 amino acids. Germline V CDR1 and CDR2: SGHVS, FQNEAQ. CDR3 protein: CASSFSRVQGPNEKLFF. CDR3 bases: TGTGCCAGCAGCTTCTCAAGGGTACAGGGGCCCAATGAAAAACTGTTTTTT.

The chain combines TRBV19 with TRBJ2-3; D is undetermined. Germline-derived CDR1 and CDR2 are LNHDA and SQIVND (reference sequence). This CDR3 is built from 15 residues. Trimming took 1 base from V and 4 from J, leaving 12 bases between them. The CDR3 region has the DNA TGTGCCAGTAGTATAGGCGGAAGAGCACCAGATACGCAGTATTTT. It yields the protein CASSIGGRAPDTQYF.

The table lists this clone with a count of one. This chain uses TRBV27 with TRBJ1-4; D ambiguous. Per the germline V gene, CDR1 is MNHEY and CDR2 is SMNVEV (reference sequence). The V gene lost 5 bases and the J gene lost 5 bases, with 9 bases spanning the gap. The CDR3 has 13 residues. This chain's CDR3 is CASSTPTNEKLFF. Written as DNA, the CDR3 is TGTGCCAGCAGTACCCCGACAAATGAAAAACTGTTTTTT.

The J gene is TRBJ1-5, the V gene TRBV28, with 8 bases that match TRBD1. Germline V lookup: CDR1 MDHEN, CDR2 SYDVKM. This CDR3 is built from 15 residues. V lost 7 bases to trimming and J lost 3 bases; unmatched junction nucleotides: 8. CDR3 sequence: CASTLGTGFNQPQHF. CDR3 coding DNA: TGTGCCAGCACCCTGGGGACAGGTTTCAATCAGCCCCAGCATTTT.

This clone was counted a single time. V usage is TRBV28 and J usage is TRBJ2-1; 8 bases match TRBD1. The CDR3 is made up of 16 amino acids. Germline loops: CDR1 MDHEN, CDR2 SYDVKM. J lost 3 bases, V lost 6 bases, and 10 bases had no gene match. Here the CDR3 DNA reads TGTGCCAGCAGGACCACCGGGACAGGTGTCTACAATGAGCAGTTCTTC. Its translation: CASRTTGTGVYNEQFF. Together with reference TRBV28 and TRBJ2-1, the CDR3 gives the full variable domain: DVKVTQSSRYLVKRTGEKVFLECVQDMDHENMFWYRQDPGLGLRLIYFSYDVKMKEKGDIPEGYSVSREKKERFSLILESASTNQTSMYLCASRTTGTGVYNEQFFGPGTRLTVL.

This chain uses TRBV9 with TRBJ2-1; 12 bases align to TRBD2. The V gene's germline CDR1 is SGDLS and CDR2 YYNGEE. Trimming cost V 0 bases and J 4 bases; bases outside gene matches: 5. The CDR3 length is 17 residues. This CDR3 reads CASSVGPSGRVYNEQFF. The CDR3 bases are TGTGCCAGCAGCGTAGGTCCTAGCGGGAGGGTTTACAATGAGCAGTTCTTC.

The chain couples TRBV15 to TRBJ2-5; 12 bases agree with TRBD2. The CDR3 totals 19 residues. In germline, CDR1 is LNHNV, CDR2 YYDKDF (reference sequence). J gave up 2 bases and V 0 bases, and 10 bases lay outside the gene matches. The CDR3 coding sequence is TGTGCCACCAGCAGAGATAAGAGCCTAGCGGGGGGGTGGCAAGAGACCCAGTACTTC. Translating it yields CATSRDKSLAGGWQETQYF.

The chain has TRBV30 and TRBJ1-1; D possibly corresponds to TRBD1 (5 bases). Germline values: CDR1 GTSNPN, CDR2 SVGIG (reference sequence). Trimming took off 0 bases at V and 11 bases at J, with 16 bases between the two ends. This CDR3 is built from 13 residues. The CDR3 is CAWSVAGLAGAFF. CDR3 nucleotide sequence: TGTGCCTGGAGTGTAGCGGGGCTTGCGGGGGCTTTCTTT.

The chain joins TRBV5-3 to TRBJ2-2; D call uncertain. TRBV5-3 is given ORF status, its function remaining uncertain. The CDR3 covers 12 residues. V shed 1 base and J shed 7 bases, with 5 bases lying between them. CDR3 region: CARSLYYGELFF. The CDR3 DNA sequence: TGTGCCAGAAGCTTGTATTACGGGGAGCTGTTTTTT.

The rearrangement links TRBV28 to TRBJ2-2; 7 positions agree with TRBD2. From germline, CDR1 is MDHEN and CDR2 SYDVKM. The CDR3 is made up of 15 amino acids. With V trimmed by 7 bases and J by 1 base, 6 bases remained unmatched. CDR3: CASTRASGNTGELFF. The CDR3 nucleotides are TGTGCCAGCACGCGCGCTAGCGGGAACACCGGGGAGCTGTTTTTT. The variable domain in full, with the rest retrieved from reference TRBV28 and TRBJ2-2, is DVKVTQSSRYLVKRTGEKVFLECVQDMDHENMFWYRQDPGLGLRLIYFSYDVKMKEKGDIPEGYSVSREKKERFSLILESASTNQTSMYLCASTRASGNTGELFFGEGSRLTVL.

The chain uses TRBV4-1 and TRBJ2-7; D call uncertain. The CDR3 sequence is 14 residues long. Germline CDR1 reads MGHRA; CDR2 reads YSYEKL. V was cut by 1 base and J by 1 base, with 8 bases left in between. The CDR3 DNA follows: TGCGCCAGCAGCCAAGCTGATAGTTCCTACGAGCAGTACTTC. Its translation: CASSQADSSYEQYF.

This chain joins TRBV13 and TRBJ2-5, with D maybe TRBD2 (6 bases). The V end lost 5 bases, the J end lost 1 base, and 14 bases lay between the germline ends. Germline CDR1 PRHDT, CDR2 FYEKMQ (reference sequence). The CDR3 has 15 residues. The CDR3 loop is CASSLGRRGQETQYF. In DNA form, the CDR3 reads TGTGCCAGCAGCCTCGGGCGGAGGGGCCAAGAGACCCAGTACTTC.

The chain joins TRBV2 to TRBJ1-1; a possible D gene is TRBD1 (5 bases). Germline CDR1 SNHLY, CDR2 FYNNEI. The length of the CDR3 is 15 residues. Trimming took off 2 bases at V and 1 base at J, with 11 bases between the two ends. The DNA of the CDR3 is TGTGCCAGCAGTGAATGGTTTGACAGGAACACTGAAGCTTTCTTT. This codes for CASSEWFDRNTEAFF.

V gene TRBV19 combines with J gene TRBJ1-1; TRBD1 matches 8 bases. CDR1 and CDR2 (germline): LNHDA, SQIVND (reference sequence). Unmatched junction bases numbered 10, after V lost 4 bases and J lost 6 bases. The CDR3 runs to 15 residues. CDR3 in amino acids: CASSTRTGMLPEAFF. The CDR3 bases are TGTGCCAGTAGTACCAGGACAGGGATGCTCCCTGAAGCTTTCTTT.